Shown below are 9 T cell receptor beta chains from a single sample sequenced in a study of OX40 agonist ivuxolimab in advanced cancers. This table comes from immunoSEQ multiplex PCR, and its TCRdb copy is limited to in-frame clones, with some not included. The repertoire holds about 61,000 clones, less than 85% seen once, with under 0.65% in the top ten. Sequences were derived from CD4+ or CD8+ T cells sorted from blood, sampled in a trial of the OX40 agonist ivuxolimab. The origin of the receptors is an adult with an advanced solid tumor such as melanoma, head and neck, liver or kidney cancer.

The rearrangement joins TRBV4-3 to TRBJ2-5; TRBD1 or TRBD2 may be the D gene (5 bases each). Germline V gene data show CDR1 as LGHNA and CDR2 as YSLEER. This CDR3 is built from 13 residues. V lost 0 bases and J lost 5, with 7 bases in between. The CDR3 loop is CASSQDREETQYF. The CDR3 DNA sequence: TGCGCCAGCAGCCAAGACAGGGAGGAGACCCAGTACTTC.

This clone occurred a few times. The V gene is TRBV4-2, the J gene TRBJ2-5; D not resolved. The CDR3 length is 14 residues. The V gene lost 0 bases and the J gene lost 4 bases, with 9 bases spanning the gap. The germline V gene has CDR1 LGHNA and CDR2 YNFKEQ. This chain's CDR3 is CASSQDSRGETQYF. The CDR3 DNA reads TGTGCCAGCAGCCAAGACTCGCGAGGAGAGACCCAGTACTTC.

This chain uses TRBV19 with TRBJ2-1, with D tentatively TRBD2 (5 bases). This CDR3 region has 14 residues. The germline V gene encodes CDR1 LNHDA and CDR2 SQIVND (reference sequence). V was shortened by 7 bases and J by 5 bases, with 15 bases between the two germline ends. CDR3 protein: CASTQSFGDNEQFF. The DNA of the CDR3 is TGTGCCAGTACCCAAAGCTTCGGGGACAATGAGCAGTTCTTC.

The V call is TRBV7-9, the J call TRBJ2-3, with no clear D. Trimming removed 3 bases from V and 6 bases from J, with 10 bases in between. Germline values: CDR1 SEHNR, CDR2 FQNEAQ (reference sequence). This CDR3 has 13 amino acids. As DNA, the CDR3 is TGTGCCAGCAGCTTTGACAACCCTGATACGCAGTATTTT. This sequence encodes CASSFDNPDTQYF. Drawing the rest from reference TRBV7-9 and TRBJ2-3, the complete variable domain is DTGVSQNPRHKITKRGQNVTFRCDPISEHNRLYWYRQTLGQGPEFLTYFQNEAQLEKSRLLSDRFSAERPKGSFSTLEIQRTEQGDSAMYLCASSFDNPDTQYFGPGTRLTVL.

The chain uses TRBV11-2 and TRBJ2-3; D is ambiguous. This CDR3 contains 13 residues. The germline V and J ends were trimmed by 5 bases and 0 bases, with 6 bases remaining between them. The germline gives CDR1 SGHAT, CDR2 FQNNGV. In nucleotides, the CDR3 is TGTGCCAGCAGCATATTCAGCACAGATACGCAGTATTTT. Its translation: CASSIFSTDTQYF.

The chain employs TRBV29-1 and TRBJ2-6, with a tentative D call TRBD2 (5 bases). The CDR3 consists of 15 residues. Germline V gives CDR1 SQVTM, CDR2 ANQGSEA. Deletions cut 0 bases from V and 9 bases from J, with 15 bases between. Here the CDR3 reads CSVEDRTSDYNVLTF. CDR3 in DNA: TGCAGCGTTGAAGACCGGACTTCAGACTACAACGTCCTGACTTTC. Full variable domain (outside the CDR3, taken from reference TRBV29-1 and TRBJ2-6): SAVISQKPSRDICQRGTSLTIQCQVDSQVTMMFWYRQQPGQSLTLIATANQGSEATYESGFVIDKFPISRPNLTFSTLTVSNMSPEDSSIYLCSVEDRTSDYNVLTFGAGSRLTVL.

The CDR3 nucleotides read TGTGCCAGCTCGGGATTAGGACTAGTCACAGATACGCAGTATTTT. Translated: CASSGLGLVTDTQYF. This chain uses TRBV18 with TRBJ2-3, with TRBD2 matching 7 bases. The germline V gene encodes CDR1 KGHSH and CDR2 LQKENI. This CDR3 is 15 amino acids long. The V gene end was trimmed by 6 bases and the J gene end by 2 bases; junction bases not matched to a gene: 8.

Remarks on this clone: Other DNA sequences in the sample encode the same CDR3. The chain has TRBV18 and TRBJ1-1; 9 positions agree with TRBD1. Germline V gene data show CDR1 as KGHSH and CDR2 as LQKENI. J was trimmed by 4 bases and V by 0 bases; bases with no gene match: 3. This CDR3 spans 15 amino acids. The CDR3 DNA sequence: TGTGCCAGCTCACCACCTTCGGGACAGGGCACTGAAGCTTTCTTT. It specifies CASSPPSGQGTEAFF.

This clone was found a few times. The sample holds other DNA sequences that translate to the same CDR3. The CDR3 DNA sequence: TGTGCCAGCAGCCCGACAGGAGACTCTGGAAACACCATATATTTT. Translating gives CASSPTGDSGNTIYF. This chain uses TRBV4-2 with TRBJ1-3; maybe TRBD1 (6 bases). V was clipped by 4 bases and J by 0 bases, with 10 bases between them. CDR1 is LGHNA and CDR2 is YNFKEQ in the germline V gene. The CDR3 covers 15 residues.